The rows below give T cell receptor beta chains drawn from one sample of a study of response to subunit inactivated influenza vaccine. TCRdb reprocessed the RT-PCR reads with MiXCR, giving one entry per CDR3 protein. The sample lists around 750,000 distinct CDR3 sequences, 21% seen once, with roughly 10% in the top ten. The material was PBMCs from blood, obtained 5 days after vaccination. All receptors come from a man aged 45-65 years who received an inactivated influenza vaccine. CDR3s include the opening cysteine and the closing phenylalanine or tryptophan. D genes are given only for firm matches. Clone size is stated in some rows and not others, as once, few, many or a class when expanded.

clone_size	v_call	d_call	j_call	cdr3_nt	cdr3_aa
many	TRBV7-2	.	TRBJ2-7	TGTGCCAGCAGCTTAGTTCTGTACGAGCAGTACTTC	CASSLVLYEQYF
many	TRBV7-2	.	TRBJ2-7	TGTGCCAGCAGCTACCAGTACATCGGAAACTACGAGCAGTACTTC	CASSYQYIGNYEQYF
.	TRBV11-2	TRBD2	TRBJ2-5	TGTGCCAGCAGCTTAGCGGGACTAGGCCAAGAGACCCAGTACTTC	CASSLAGLGQETQYF
.	TRBV2	.	TRBJ1-2	TGTGCCAGCACTCCCTCTGGGACGGACTATGGCTACACCTTC	CASTPSGTDYGYTF
.	TRBV4-2	TRBD1	TRBJ1-3	TGTGCCAGCAGCCAAGAAGGGGGCAGGGGGCGAATTGGAAACACCATATATTTT	CASSQEGGRGRIGNTIYF
few	TRBV6-1	TRBD1	TRBJ2-3	TGTGCCAGCAGTCCCGGACAGGCCAGCACAGATACGCAGTATTTT	CASSPGQASTDTQYF
few	TRBV12-3/TRBV12-4	TRBD2	TRBJ2-1	TGTGCCAGCAGTTTGAGGGGACTAGCGGGGGGGGACAATGAGCAGTTCTTC	CASSLRGLAGGDNEQFF
few	TRBV20-1	.	TRBJ2-1	TGCAGTGCTAGAGATCGGTCGGGGGCCTCCTACAATGAGCAGTTCTTC	CSARDRSGASYNEQFF
few	TRBV6-5	TRBD2	TRBJ2-5	TGTGCCAGCAGTTACTCGGGGGGACTAGCGGACTCACAAGAGACCCAGTACTTC	CASSYSGGLADSQETQYF
once	TRBV4-2	.	TRBJ2-5	TGTGCCAGCAGCCAAGATATGGCAGGACAAGAGACCCAGTACTTC	CASSQDMAGQETQYF
few	TRBV7-9	.	TRBJ1-2	TGTGCCAGCAGCTTTTCCGGTCTCACCGGTGACTACACCTTC	CASSFSGLTGDYTF
many	TRBV20-1	.	TRBJ1-1	TGCAGTGCTATATGGGACCTCGCCGGGACTGAAGCTTTCTTT	CSAIWDLAGTEAFF
many	TRBV7-2	.	TRBJ2-1	TGTGCCAGCAGCACCTCCTACAATGAGCAGTTCTTC	CASSTSYNEQFF
.	TRBV9	.	TRBJ1-3	TGTGCCAGCAGCCCAACCAGGGCAGGGGATGGAAACACCATATATTTT	CASSPTRAGDGNTIYF
.	TRBV12-3/TRBV12-4	.	TRBJ2-7	TGTGCCAGCAGTCCCGTTAAGGTTCACCGGCAGTACTTC	CASSPVKVHRQYF
.	TRBV7-9	TRBD1	TRBJ2-7	TGTGCCAGCACCCGGACAGGGGGAGGGTCCAACGAGCAGTACTTC	CASTRTGGGSNEQYF
.	TRBV28	.	TRBJ2-5	TGTGCCGAGGCGGGCAGGAGCGAGACCCAGTACTTC	CAEAGRSETQYF
few	TRBV20-1	.	TRBJ1-1	TGCAGTGCTTCCGGGGCTTCCTCGGGGGTGAACACTGAAGCTTTCTTT	CSASGASSGVNTEAFF